This section outlines one TCR beta chain sequence together with its context. This sample stems from a study of blood T cell repertoires in COVID-19. Study details: Acute and convalescent COVID-19 specimens originated in the United States, Italy and Spain. T cells, B-cell-depleted T cells, or PBMCs supplied cDNA or gDNA.

Between the trimmed V and J ends, which lost 0 bases and 5 bases, there was a span of 9 bases. Germline V gene data show CDR1 as SGHNT and CDR2 as YENEEA. The CDR3 is made up of 14 amino acids. Per the authors' pipeline: Amplification with reference gene primers provided the estimates of nucleated cell counts. TCRdb's table, derived via immunoSEQ multiplex PCR, lists solely in-frame clones and lacks some. Clone size and the V and J calls come from that table; the DNA yielded D and trimming. The table lists 65,000 to 75,000 clones, 80% to 90% of them singletons. This sequence originates from a man aged 50-59 years with active COVID-19. Sequenced material: peripheral blood. This chain connects TRBV11-3 to TRBJ2-3; D is uncertain. The CDR3, as DNA: TGTGCCAGCAGCTTAGATCCTAATCTAGATACGCAGTATTTT. This translates into CASSLDPNLDTQYF.